The 3 T cell receptor beta chains in this list originate from one sample, sequenced in a study of blood T cell repertoires in COVID-19. The protocol was immunoSEQ multiplex PCR, while the TCRdb copy is restricted to in-frame clones and leaves out a portion. Altogether over 30,000 clones are present, approximately 85% being singletons, with the ten largest covering approximately 15%. Input material: peripheral blood. The receptors derive from a woman in her fifties or sixties with active COVID-19.

This clone was counted a single time. The chain links TRBV5-6 to TRBJ1-2; 7 nucleotides agree with TRBD1. Germline V gives CDR1 SGHDT, CDR2 YYEEEE. The CDR3 is made up of 17 amino acids. J was trimmed by 3 bases and V by 1 base; bases with no gene match: 12. In DNA, the CDR3 is TGTGCCAGCAGCTTGCAACGTCGGCGTACAGGGGACTATGGCTACACCTTC. Translating gives CASSLQRRRTGDYGYTF.

This chain uses TRBV12-3 or TRBV12-4 with TRBJ1-2; maybe TRBD1 (5 bases). Trimming left V 3 bases short and J 7 bases short, with 12 bases between. There are 13 residues in the CDR3. CDR3 nucleotide sequence: TGTGCCAGCAGTTTGGGGGGGGTTGGTGGCTACACCTTC. Translating gives CASSLGGVGGYTF.

The chain uses TRBV20-1 and TRBJ2-3; 8 nucleotides line up with TRBD2. Germline trimming cut 3 bases from V and 0 bases from J; bases unmatched to any gene: 8. The length of the CDR3 is 16 residues. In germline, CDR1 is DFQATT, CDR2 SNEGSKA (reference sequence). CDR3 region: CSASRGLAASTDTQYF. The CDR3, as DNA: TGCAGTGCTAGTCGCGGACTAGCTGCTAGCACAGATACGCAGTATTTT.